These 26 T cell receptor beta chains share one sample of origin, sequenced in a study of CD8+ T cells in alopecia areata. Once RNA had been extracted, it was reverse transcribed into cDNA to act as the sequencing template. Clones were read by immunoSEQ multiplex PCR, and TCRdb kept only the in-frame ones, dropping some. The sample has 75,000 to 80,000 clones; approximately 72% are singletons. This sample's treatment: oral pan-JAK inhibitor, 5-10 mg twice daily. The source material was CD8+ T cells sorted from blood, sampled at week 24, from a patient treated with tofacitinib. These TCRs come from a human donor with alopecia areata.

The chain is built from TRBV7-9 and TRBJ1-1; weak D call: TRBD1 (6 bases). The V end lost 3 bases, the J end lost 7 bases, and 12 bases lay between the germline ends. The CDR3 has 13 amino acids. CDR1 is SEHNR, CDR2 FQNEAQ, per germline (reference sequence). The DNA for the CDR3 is TGTGCCAGCAGCTTCCCGGGGGCACATGAAGCTTTCTTT. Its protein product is CASSFPGAHEAFF. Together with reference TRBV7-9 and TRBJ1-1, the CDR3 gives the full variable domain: DTGVSQNPRHKITKRGQNVTFRCDPISEHNRLYWYRQTLGQGPEFLTYFQNEAQLEKSRLLSDRFSAERPKGSFSTLEIQRTEQGDSAMYLCASSFPGAHEAFFGQGTRLTVV.

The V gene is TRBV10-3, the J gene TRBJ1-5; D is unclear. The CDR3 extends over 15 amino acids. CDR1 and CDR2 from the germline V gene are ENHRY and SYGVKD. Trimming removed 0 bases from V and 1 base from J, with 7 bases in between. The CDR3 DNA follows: TGTGCCATCAGTGAGTCGACGGTGAGCAATCAGCCCCAGCATTTT. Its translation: CAISESTVSNQPQHF.

Here the CDR3 DNA reads TGCGCCAGCAGCCAAGGGAATTCTGCCGAGCAGTACTTC. It is translated as CASSQGNSAEQYF. This chain links TRBV4-1 with TRBJ2-7; D not certain. CDR1 is MGHRA, CDR2 YSYEKL, per germline. The V end lost 1 base, the J end lost 6 bases, and 10 bases lay between the germline ends. The CDR3 is made up of 13 amino acids.

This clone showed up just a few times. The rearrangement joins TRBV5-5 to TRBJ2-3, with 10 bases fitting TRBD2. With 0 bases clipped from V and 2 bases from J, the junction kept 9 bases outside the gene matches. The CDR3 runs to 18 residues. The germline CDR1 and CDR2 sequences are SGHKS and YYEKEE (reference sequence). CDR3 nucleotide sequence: TGTGCCAGCAGCTTGGTCTCCTGGCTAGCGGGGGCCACAGATACGCAGTATTTT. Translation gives CASSLVSWLAGATDTQYF.

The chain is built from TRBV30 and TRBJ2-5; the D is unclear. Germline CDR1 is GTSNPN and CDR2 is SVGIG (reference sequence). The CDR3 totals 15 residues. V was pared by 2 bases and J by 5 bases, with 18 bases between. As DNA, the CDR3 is TGTGCCTGGAGTTACGACGGAGACCCGGCGGAGACCCAGTACTTC. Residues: CAWSYDGDPAETQYF. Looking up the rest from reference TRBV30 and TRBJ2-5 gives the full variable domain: SQTIHQWPATLVQPVGSPLSLECTVEGTSNPNLYWYRQAAGRGLQLLFYSVGIGQISSEVPQNLSASRPQDRQFILSSKKLLLSDSGFYLCAWSYDGDPAETQYFGPGTRLLVL.

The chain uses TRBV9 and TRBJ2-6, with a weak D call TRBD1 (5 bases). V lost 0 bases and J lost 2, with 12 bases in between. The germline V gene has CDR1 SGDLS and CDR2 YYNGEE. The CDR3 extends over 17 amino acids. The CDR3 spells CASSVEPGLAGANVLTF. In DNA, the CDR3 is TGTGCCAGCAGCGTAGAACCAGGGCTGGCTGGGGCCAACGTCCTGACTTTC.

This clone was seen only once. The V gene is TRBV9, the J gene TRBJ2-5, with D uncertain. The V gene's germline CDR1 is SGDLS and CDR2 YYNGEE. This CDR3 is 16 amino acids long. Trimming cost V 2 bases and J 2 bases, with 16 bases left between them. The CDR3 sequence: CASSVSEWGMQETQYF. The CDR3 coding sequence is TGTGCCAGCAGCGTCTCCGAATGGGGTATGCAAGAGACCCAGTACTTC.

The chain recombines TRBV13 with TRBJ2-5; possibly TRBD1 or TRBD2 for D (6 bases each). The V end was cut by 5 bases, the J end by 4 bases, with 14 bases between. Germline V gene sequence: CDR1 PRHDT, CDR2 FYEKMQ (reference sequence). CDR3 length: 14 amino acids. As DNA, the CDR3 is TGTGCCAGCAGCCGGCGAGGGGGGCCAGAGACCCAGTACTTC. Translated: CASSRRGGPETQYF.

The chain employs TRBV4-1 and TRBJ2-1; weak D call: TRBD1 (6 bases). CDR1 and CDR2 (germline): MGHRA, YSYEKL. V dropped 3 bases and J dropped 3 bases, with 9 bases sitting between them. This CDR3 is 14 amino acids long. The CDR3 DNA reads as TGCGCCAGCAGCCAGGGGGACATCTACAATGAGCAGTTCTTC. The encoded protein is CASSQGDIYNEQFF.

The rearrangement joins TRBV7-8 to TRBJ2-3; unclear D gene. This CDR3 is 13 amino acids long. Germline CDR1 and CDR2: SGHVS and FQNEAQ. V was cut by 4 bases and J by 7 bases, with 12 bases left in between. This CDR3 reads CASSSSYLHTQYF. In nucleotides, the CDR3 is TGTGCCAGCAGCTCCTCCTACCTTCATACGCAGTATTTT. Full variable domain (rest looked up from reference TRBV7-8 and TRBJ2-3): GAGVSQSPRYKVAKRGQDVALRCDPISGHVSLFWYQQALGQGPEFLTYFQNEAQLDKSGLPSDRFFAERPEGSVSTLKIQRTQQEDSAVYLCASSSSYLHTQYFGPGTRLTVL.

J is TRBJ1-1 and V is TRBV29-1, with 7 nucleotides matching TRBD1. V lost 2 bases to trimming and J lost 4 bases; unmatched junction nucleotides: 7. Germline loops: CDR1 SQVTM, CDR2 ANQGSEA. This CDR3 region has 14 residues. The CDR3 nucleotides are TGCAGCGTTGAATACACAGGGGCGGCCACTGAAGCTTTCTTT. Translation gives CSVEYTGAATEAFF.

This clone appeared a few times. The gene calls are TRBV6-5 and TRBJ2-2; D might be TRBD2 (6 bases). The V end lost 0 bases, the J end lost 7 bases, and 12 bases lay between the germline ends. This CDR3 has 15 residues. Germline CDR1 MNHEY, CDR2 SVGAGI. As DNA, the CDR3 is TGTGCCAGCAGTTACTCGCCTAGCGTTCACGGGGAGCTGTTTTTT. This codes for CASSYSPSVHGELFF.

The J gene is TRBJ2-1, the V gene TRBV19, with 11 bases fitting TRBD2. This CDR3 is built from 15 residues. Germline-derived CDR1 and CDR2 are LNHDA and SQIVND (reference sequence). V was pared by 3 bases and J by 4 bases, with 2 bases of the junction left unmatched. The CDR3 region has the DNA TGTGCCAGTAGTATGGGACTAGCGGTTTACAATGAGCAGTTCTTC. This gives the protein CASSMGLAVYNEQFF.

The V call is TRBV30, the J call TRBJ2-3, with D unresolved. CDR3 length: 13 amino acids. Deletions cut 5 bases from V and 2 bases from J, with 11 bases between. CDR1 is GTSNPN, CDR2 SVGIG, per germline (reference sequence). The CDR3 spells CAWASKNTDTQYF. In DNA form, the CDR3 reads TGTGCCTGGGCCTCGAAAAACACAGATACGCAGTATTTT.

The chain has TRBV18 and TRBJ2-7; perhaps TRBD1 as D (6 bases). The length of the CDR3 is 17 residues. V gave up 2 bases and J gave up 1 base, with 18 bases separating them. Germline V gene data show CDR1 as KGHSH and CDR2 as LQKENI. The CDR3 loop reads CASSPESVRTVSYEQYF. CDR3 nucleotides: TGTGCCAGCTCACCAGAATCGGTTCGGACAGTTTCCTACGAGCAGTACTTC.

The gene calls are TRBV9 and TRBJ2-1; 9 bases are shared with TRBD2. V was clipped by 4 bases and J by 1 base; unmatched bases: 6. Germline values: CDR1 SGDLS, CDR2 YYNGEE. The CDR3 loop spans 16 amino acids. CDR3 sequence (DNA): TGTGCCAGCAGCCCCCGTCTAGCGGGGTCCTACAATGAGCAGTTCTTC. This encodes CASSPRLAGSYNEQFF.

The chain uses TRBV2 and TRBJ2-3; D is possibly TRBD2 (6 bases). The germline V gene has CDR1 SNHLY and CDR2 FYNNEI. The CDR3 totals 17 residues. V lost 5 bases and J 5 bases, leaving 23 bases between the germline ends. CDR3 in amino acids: CASSSPFVGSLEDTQYF. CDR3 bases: TGTGCCAGCAGTTCTCCTTTCGTCGGGAGTCTTGAAGATACGCAGTATTTT.

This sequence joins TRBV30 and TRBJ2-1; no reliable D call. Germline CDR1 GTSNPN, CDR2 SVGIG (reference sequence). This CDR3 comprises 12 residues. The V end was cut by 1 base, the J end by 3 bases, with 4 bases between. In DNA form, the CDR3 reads TGTGCCTGGAGTGAGAACTACAATGAGCAGTTCTTC. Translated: CAWSENYNEQFF.

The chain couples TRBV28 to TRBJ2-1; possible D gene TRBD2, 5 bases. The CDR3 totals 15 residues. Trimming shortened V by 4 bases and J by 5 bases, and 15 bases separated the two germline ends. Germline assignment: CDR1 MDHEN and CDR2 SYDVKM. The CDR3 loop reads CASSSGREVNNEQFF. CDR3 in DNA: TGTGCCAGCAGTTCCGGACGGGAAGTAAACAATGAGCAGTTCTTC.

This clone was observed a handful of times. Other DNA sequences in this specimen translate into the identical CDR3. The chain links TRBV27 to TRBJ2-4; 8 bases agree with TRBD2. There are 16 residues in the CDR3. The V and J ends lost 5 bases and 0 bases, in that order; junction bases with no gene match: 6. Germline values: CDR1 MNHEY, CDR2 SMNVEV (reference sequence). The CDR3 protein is CASSPRGGLAKNIQYF. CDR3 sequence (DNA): TGTGCCAGCAGTCCCCGGGGGGGACTAGCCAAAAACATTCAGTACTTC.

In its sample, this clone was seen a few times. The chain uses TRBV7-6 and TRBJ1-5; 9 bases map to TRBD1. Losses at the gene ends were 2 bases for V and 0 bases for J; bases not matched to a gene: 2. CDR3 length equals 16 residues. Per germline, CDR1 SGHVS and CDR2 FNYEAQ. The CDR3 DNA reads TGTGCCAGCAGCTTATGGGACAGGGATAGCAATCAGCCCCAGCATTTT. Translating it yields CASSLWDRDSNQPQHF.

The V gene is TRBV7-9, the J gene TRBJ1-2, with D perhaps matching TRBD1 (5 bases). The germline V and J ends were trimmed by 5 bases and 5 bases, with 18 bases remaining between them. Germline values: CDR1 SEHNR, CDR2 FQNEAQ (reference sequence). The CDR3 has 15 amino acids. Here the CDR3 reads CASSPRDGGSYGYTF. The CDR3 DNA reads TGTGCCAGCAGCCCGCGGGACGGAGGCTCGTATGGCTACACCTTC.

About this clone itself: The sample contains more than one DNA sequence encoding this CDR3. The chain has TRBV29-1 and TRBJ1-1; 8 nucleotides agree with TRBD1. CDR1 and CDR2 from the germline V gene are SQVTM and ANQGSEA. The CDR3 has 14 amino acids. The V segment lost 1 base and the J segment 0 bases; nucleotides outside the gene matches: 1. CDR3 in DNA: TGCAGCGTTGAAGGGACAGGGTTGAACACTGAAGCTTTCTTT. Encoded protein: CSVEGTGLNTEAFF.

CDR3 DNA: TGTGCCAGCAGCACTGGGGCCAACGTCCTGACTTTC. Amino acid sequence: CASSTGANVLTF. The V and J genes are TRBV11-1 and TRBJ2-6; D is unclear. CDR1 is SGHAT, CDR2 FQDESV, per germline (reference sequence). Trimming removed 5 bases from V and 2 bases from J, with 1 base in between. This CDR3 region has 12 residues.

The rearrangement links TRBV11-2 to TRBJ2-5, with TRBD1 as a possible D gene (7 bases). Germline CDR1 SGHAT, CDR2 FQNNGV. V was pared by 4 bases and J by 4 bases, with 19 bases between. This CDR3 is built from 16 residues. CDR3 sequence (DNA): TGTGCCAGCAGCTCACTCCCCGGGACAGCGGGAGAGACCCAGTACTTC. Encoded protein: CASSSLPGTAGETQYF.

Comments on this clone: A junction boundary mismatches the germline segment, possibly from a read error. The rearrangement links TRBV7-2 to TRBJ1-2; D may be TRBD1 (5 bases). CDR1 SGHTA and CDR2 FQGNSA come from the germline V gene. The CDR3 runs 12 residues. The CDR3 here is CPSSQGLYGYTF. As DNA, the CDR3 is TGTCCCAGCTCGCAGGGACTCTATGGCTACACCTTC.